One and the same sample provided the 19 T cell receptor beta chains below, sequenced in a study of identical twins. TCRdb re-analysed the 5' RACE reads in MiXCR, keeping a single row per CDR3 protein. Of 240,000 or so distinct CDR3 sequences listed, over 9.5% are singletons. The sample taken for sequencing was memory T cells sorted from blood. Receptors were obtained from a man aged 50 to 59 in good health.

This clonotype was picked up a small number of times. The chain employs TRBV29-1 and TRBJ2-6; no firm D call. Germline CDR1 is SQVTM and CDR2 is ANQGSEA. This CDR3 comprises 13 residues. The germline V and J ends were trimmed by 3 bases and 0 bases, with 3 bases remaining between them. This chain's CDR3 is CSVDSSGANVLTF. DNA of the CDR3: TGCAGCGTTGACAGCTCTGGGGCCAACGTCCTGACTTTC.

CDR3 amino acids: CSAREVEGAYEQYF. The CDR3 DNA is TGCAGTGCTAGAGAGGTTGAGGGGGCCTACGAGCAGTACTTC. This rearrangement joins TRBV20-1 to TRBJ2-7; maybe TRBD1 (6 bases). CDR1 and CDR2 (germline): DFQATT, SNEGSKA (reference sequence). This CDR3 is built from 14 residues. Trimming removed 0 bases from V and 2 bases from J, with 11 bases in between.

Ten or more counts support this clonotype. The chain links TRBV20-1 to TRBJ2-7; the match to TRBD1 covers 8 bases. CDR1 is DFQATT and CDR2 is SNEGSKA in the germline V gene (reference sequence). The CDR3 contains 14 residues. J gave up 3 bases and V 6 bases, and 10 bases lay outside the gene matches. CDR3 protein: CSAPAHGQGYEQYF. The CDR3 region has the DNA TGCAGTGCCCCGGCCCACGGACAGGGCTACGAGCAGTACTTC.

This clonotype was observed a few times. CDR3 in DNA: TGTGCCAGCAGACAAAACCGGGGTCGTCTATATAATTCACCCCTCCACTTT. Protein product: CASRQNRGRLYNSPLHF. The chain employs TRBV27 and TRBJ1-6; D gene unclear. The germline V gene encodes CDR1 MNHEY and CDR2 SMNVEV (reference sequence). CDR3 size: 17 residues. V lost 6 bases and J 4 bases, leaving 19 bases between the germline ends.

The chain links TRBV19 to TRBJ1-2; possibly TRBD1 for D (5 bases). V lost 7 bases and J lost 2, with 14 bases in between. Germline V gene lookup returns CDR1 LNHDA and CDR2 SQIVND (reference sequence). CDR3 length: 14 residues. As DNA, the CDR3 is TGTGCCAGTAACAGGCTGGCAGAAAACTATGGCTACACCTTC. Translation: CASNRLAENYGYTF. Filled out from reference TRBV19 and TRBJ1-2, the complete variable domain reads DGGITQSPKYLFRKEGQNVTLSCEQNLNHDAMYWYRQDPGQGLRLIYYSQIVNDFQKGDIAEGYSVSREKKESFPLTVTSAQKNPTAFYLCASNRLAENYGYTFGSGTRLTVV.

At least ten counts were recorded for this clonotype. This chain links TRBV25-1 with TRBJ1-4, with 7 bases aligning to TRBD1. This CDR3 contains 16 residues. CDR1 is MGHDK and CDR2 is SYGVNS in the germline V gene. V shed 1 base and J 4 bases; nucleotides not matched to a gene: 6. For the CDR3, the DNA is TGTGCCAGCAGTGAATCTGGCCAGGGGGGTAATGAAAAACTGTTTTTT. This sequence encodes CASSESGQGGNEKLFF.

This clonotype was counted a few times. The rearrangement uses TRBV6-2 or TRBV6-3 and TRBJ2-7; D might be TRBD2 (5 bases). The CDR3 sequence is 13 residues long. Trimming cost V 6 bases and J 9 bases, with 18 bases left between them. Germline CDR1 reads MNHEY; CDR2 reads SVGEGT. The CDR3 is CASSSTLLVPQYF. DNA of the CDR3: TGTGCCAGCAGCTCAACTTTACTAGTCCCGCAGTACTTC.

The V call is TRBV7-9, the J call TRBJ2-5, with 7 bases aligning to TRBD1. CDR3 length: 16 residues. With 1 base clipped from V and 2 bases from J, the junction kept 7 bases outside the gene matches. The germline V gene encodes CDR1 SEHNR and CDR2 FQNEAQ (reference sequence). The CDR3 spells CASSLGRQGLQETQYF. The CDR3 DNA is TGTGCCAGCAGCTTAGGGAGACAGGGTCTGCAAGAGACCCAGTACTTC.

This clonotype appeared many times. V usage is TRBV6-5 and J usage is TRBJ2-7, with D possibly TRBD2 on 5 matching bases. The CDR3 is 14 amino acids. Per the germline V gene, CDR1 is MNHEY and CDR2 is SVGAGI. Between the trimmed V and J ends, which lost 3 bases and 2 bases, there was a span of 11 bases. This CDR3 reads CASSYYAGPYEQYF. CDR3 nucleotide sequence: TGTGCCAGCAGTTATTATGCGGGTCCCTACGAGCAGTACTTC.

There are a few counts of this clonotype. CDR3 sequence (DNA): TGTGCCAGCAGCACCCCAGGGGGCAATGAGCAGTTCTTC. It is translated as CASSTPGGNEQFF. This chain links TRBV3-1 with TRBJ2-1; 7 bases map to TRBD1. J gave up 6 bases and V 5 bases, and 4 bases lay outside the gene matches. The CDR3 sequence is 13 residues long. Per germline, CDR1 LGHDT and CDR2 YNNKEL (reference sequence).

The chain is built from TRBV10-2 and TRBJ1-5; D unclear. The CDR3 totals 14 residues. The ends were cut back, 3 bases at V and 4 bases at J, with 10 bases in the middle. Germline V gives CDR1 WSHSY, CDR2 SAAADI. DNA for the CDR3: TGCGCCAGCAGTGATCAGGCGGGGAATCAGCCCCAGCATTTT. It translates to CASSDQAGNQPQHF.

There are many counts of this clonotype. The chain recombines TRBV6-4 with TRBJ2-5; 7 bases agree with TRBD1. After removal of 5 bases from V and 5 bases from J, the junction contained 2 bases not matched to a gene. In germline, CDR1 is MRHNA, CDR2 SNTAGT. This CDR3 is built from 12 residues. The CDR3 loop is CASSIQGETQYF. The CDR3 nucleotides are TGTGCCAGCAGTATACAGGGGGAGACCCAGTACTTC.

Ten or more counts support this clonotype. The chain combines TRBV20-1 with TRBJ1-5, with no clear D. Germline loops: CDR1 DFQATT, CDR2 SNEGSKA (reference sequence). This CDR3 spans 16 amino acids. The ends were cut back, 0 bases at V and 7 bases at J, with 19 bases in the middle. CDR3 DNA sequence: TGCAGTGCTAGAGATCCGACGGGATTAAGGGCACAGCCCCAGCATTTT. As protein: CSARDPTGLRAQPQHF.

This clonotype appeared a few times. DNA for the CDR3: TGCAGTGCTAGAGATCGGCAGGGGAGTTTCTATGGCTACACCTTC. Its translation: CSARDRQGSFYGYTF. This chain connects TRBV20-1 to TRBJ1-2, with D possibly matching TRBD1 (6 bases). The germline V gene encodes CDR1 DFQATT and CDR2 SNEGSKA (reference sequence). The V gene lost 0 bases and the J gene lost 4 bases, with 15 bases spanning the gap. This CDR3 region has 15 residues.

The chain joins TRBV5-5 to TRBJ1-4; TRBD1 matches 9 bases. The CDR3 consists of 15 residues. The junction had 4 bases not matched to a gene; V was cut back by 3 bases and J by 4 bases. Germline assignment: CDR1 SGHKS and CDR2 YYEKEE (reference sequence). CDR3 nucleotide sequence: TGTGCCAGCAGCTCGTTGACAGGGGGTAATGAAAAACTGTTTTTT. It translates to CASSSLTGGNEKLFF.

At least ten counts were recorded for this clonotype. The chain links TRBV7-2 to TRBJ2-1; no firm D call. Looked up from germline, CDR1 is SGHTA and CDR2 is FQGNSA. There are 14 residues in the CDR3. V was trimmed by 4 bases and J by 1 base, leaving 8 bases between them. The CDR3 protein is CASSSRESYNEQFF. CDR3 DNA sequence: TGTGCCAGCAGCTCACGCGAATCCTACAATGAGCAGTTCTTC. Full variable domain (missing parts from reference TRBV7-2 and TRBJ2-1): GAGVSQSPSNKVTEKGKDVELRCDPISGHTALYWYRQSLGQGLEFLIYFQGNSAPDKSGLPSDRFSAERTGGSVSTLTIQRTQQEDSAVYLCASSSRESYNEQFFGPGTRLTVL.

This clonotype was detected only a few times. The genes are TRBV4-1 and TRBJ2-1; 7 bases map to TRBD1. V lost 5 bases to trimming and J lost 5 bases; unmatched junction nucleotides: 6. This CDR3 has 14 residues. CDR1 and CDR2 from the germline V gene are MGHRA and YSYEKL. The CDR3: CASSLTGAHNEQFF. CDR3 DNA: TGCGCCAGCAGCTTAACAGGGGCCCACAATGAGCAGTTCTTC.

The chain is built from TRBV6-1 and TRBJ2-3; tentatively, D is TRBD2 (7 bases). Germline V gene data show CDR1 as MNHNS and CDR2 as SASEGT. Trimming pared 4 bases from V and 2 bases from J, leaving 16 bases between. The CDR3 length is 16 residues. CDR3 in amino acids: CASSGGAGAPTDTQYF. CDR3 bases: TGTGCCAGCAGTGGAGGGGCGGGGGCCCCCACAGATACGCAGTATTTT.

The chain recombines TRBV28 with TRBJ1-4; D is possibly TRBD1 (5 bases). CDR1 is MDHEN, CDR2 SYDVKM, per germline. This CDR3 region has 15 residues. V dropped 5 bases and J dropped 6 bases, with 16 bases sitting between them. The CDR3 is CASSVGDHGYEKLFF. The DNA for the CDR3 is TGTGCCAGCAGTGTAGGGGACCACGGCTATGAAAAACTGTTTTTT.